Listed below are T cell receptor beta chains from one sample, sequenced in a study of early T cells in non-severe SARS-CoV-2 infection. TCRdb processed the 5' RACE reads anew with MiXCR; each CDR3 protein has one entry. The repertoire holds tens of thousands of distinct CDR3 sequences, with 5.9% as singletons. The specimen was whole blood. All receptors derive from an adult who was a healthcare worker with PCR-confirmed SARS-CoV-2 infection or an uninfected control (not recorded which). The CDR3 runs from the conserved cysteine through the conserved F or W. D genes are given only for firm matches. Clone size is not always given. Where it is, it says once, few, many or a class for expanded clones.

d_call	v_call	clone_size	j_call	cdr3_aa	cdr3_nt
-	TRBV27	many	TRBJ2-7	CASSPRRGLWYEQYF	TGTGCCAGCAGTCCCAGGAGGGGGCTATGGTACGAGCAGTACTTC
-	TRBV29-1	many	TRBJ1-1	CSVGRDATEAFF	TGCAGCGTCGGCCGGGATGCCACTGAAGCTTTCTTT
-	TRBV11-2	medium-sized	TRBJ2-1	CASSLVGSSYNEQFF	TGTGCCAGCAGCTTAGTGGGGAGCTCCTACAATGAGCAGTTCTTC
TRBD2	TRBV30	medium-sized	TRBJ2-2	CAWSAGGEDTGELFF	TGTGCCTGGAGTGCGGGAGGAGAGGACACCGGGGAGCTGTTTTTT
-	TRBV7-2	many	TRBJ2-1	CASSLTADWRNEQFF	TGTGCCAGCAGCTTAACAGCCGATTGGCGGAATGAGCAGTTCTTC
-	TRBV28	many	TRBJ1-2	CASSATDNYGYTF	TGTGCCAGCAGTGCCACAGACAACTATGGCTACACCTTC
-	TRBV6-6	few	TRBJ2-7	CASGGRALTYEQYF	TGTGCCTCTGGGGGCAGGGCCCTCACCTACGAGCAGTACTTC
TRBD2	TRBV9	many	TRBJ2-3	CASSVGAGDTDTQYF	TGTGCCAGCAGCGTAGGGGCGGGAGACACAGATACGCAGTATTTT
TRBD1	TRBV20-1	many	TRBJ1-5	CSVKDRDQPQHF	TGCAGTGTGAAGGACAGGGATCAGCCCCAGCATTTT
-	TRBV6-6	many	TRBJ2-2	CASSTATRNTGELFF	TGTGCCAGCAGCACCGCGACTAGGAACACCGGGGAGCTGTTTTTT
-	TRBV19	many	TRBJ2-3	CASSIARSSTDTQYF	TGTGCCAGTAGTATAGCTAGGTCTAGCACAGATACGCAGTATTTT
-	TRBV5-1	few	TRBJ1-1	CASSTGQQEWEAFF	TGCGCCAGCAGCACAGGACAGCAGGAGTGGGAAGCTTTCTTT
-	TRBV28	-	TRBJ2-4	CASSSPGDLAKNIQYF	TGTGCCAGCAGTTCCCCCGGAGACCTAGCCAAAAACATTCAGTACTTC
-	TRBV28	-	TRBJ2-6	CASSPPWLASGANVLTF	TGTGCCAGCAGCCCCCCGTGGCTAGCATCTGGGGCCAACGTCCTGACTTTC
TRBD2	TRBV4-2	many	TRBJ2-7	CASSQDGTSGSYEQYF	TGTGCCAGCAGCCAAGACGGAACTAGCGGTTCCTACGAGCAGTACTTC
TRBD1	TRBV11-2	many	TRBJ1-5	CASSLKGTGYQPQHF	TGTGCCAGCAGCTTAAAAGGGACAGGCTATCAGCCCCAGCATTTT
TRBD1	TRBV10-3	many	TRBJ2-3	CAISEQDRSSTDTQYF	TGTGCCATCAGTGAGCAGGACAGGTCCAGCACAGATACGCAGTATTTT
-	TRBV5-1	many	TRBJ2-7	CASGRKPGEQYF	TGCGCCAGCGGACGCAAGCCGGGCGAGCAGTACTTC
-	TRBV12-3/TRBV12-4	-	TRBJ1-3	CASSPRPGPGRNTIYF	TGTGCCAGCAGTCCCCGCCCCGGACCTGGCAGAAACACCATATATTTT
-	TRBV25-1	-	TRBJ2-7	CASSESPGPGTYEQYF	TGTGCCAGCAGTGAATCTCCGGGTCCCGGGACCTACGAGCAGTACTTC
-	TRBV5-1	-	TRBJ1-1	CASSLGRIMNTEAFF	TGCGCCAGCAGCTTGGGTCGGATCATGAACACTGAAGCTTTCTTT
TRBD2	TRBV3-1	many	TRBJ2-3	CASSQDLAGHTDTQYF	TGTGCCAGCAGCCAAGATCTAGCGGGGCACACAGATACGCAGTATTTT
TRBD2	TRBV3-1	-	TRBJ2-7	CASSQGLAGTYYEQYF	TGTGCCAGCAGCCAAGGCCTAGCGGGCACCTACTACGAGCAGTACTTC
TRBD2	TRBV20-1	many	TRBJ2-1	CSASPPGLAYYNEQFF	TGCAGTGCTAGCCCCCCGGGACTAGCGTACTACAATGAGCAGTTCTTC
-	TRBV30	many	TRBJ1-1	CAWSVNRGQVRTEAFF	TGTGCCTGGAGTGTAAATAGGGGTCAGGTGAGGACTGAAGCTTTCTTT
-	TRBV18	many	TRBJ1-4	CASSPDGQGGEKLFF	TGTGCCAGCTCACCGGATGGTCAGGGAGGGGAAAAACTGTTTTTT
-	TRBV6-2/TRBV6-3	many	TRBJ1-2	CASSRYREDYGYTF	TGTGCCAGCAGTCGCTACAGGGAGGACTATGGCTACACCTTC
TRBD1	TRBV27	few	TRBJ2-3	CASRQGATDTQYF	TGTGCCAGCAGACAGGGGGCCACAGATACGCAGTATTTT
-	TRBV2	many	TRBJ1-5	CASMGQGRQPQHF	TGTGCCAGCATGGGGCAGGGGAGGCAGCCCCAGCATTTT
TRBD1	TRBV18	few	TRBJ2-7	CASSATTGTGSYEQYF	TGTGCCAGCTCAGCCACGACCGGGACAGGCTCCTACGAGCAGTACTTC
-	TRBV12-3/TRBV12-4	few	TRBJ2-7	CASSHTARRQYF	TGTGCCAGCAGTCATACAGCCCGAAGGCAGTACTTC
TRBD2	TRBV11-2	many	TRBJ2-1	CASSPRLAGGSYNEQFF	TGTGCCAGCAGCCCTCGACTAGCGGGGGGCTCCTACAATGAGCAGTTCTTC
-	TRBV12-3/TRBV12-4	few	TRBJ2-5	CASTPQVEETQYF	TGTGCCAGCACCCCCCAGGTGGAAGAGACCCAGTACTTC
-	TRBV4-2	many	TRBJ2-5	CASSQDTETQYF	TGTGCCAGCAGCCAAGATACGGAGACCCAGTACTTC
-	TRBV5-1	many	TRBJ1-3	CASSLGPGPPDSGNTIYF	TGCGCCAGCAGCTTAGGTCCGGGACCTCCGGACTCTGGAAACACCATATATTTT
TRBD1	TRBV20-1	-	TRBJ2-7	CSALGQGRYEQYF	TGCAGTGCCTTGGGACAGGGACGATACGAGCAGTACTTC
-	TRBV9	few	TRBJ2-2	CASMGESYTGELFF	TGTGCCAGTATGGGGGAGAGTTACACCGGGGAGCTGTTTTTT
-	TRBV5-1	many	TRBJ1-1	CASSITGRMNTEAFF	TGCGCCAGCAGCATAACAGGACGTATGAACACTGAAGCTTTCTTT
TRBD1	TRBV6-4	many	TRBJ2-5	CASSEQGGQETQYF	TGTGCCAGCAGTGAACAGGGGGGCCAAGAGACCCAGTACTTC
-	TRBV29-1	many	TRBJ1-1	CSVDELNTDNTEAFF	TGCAGCGTCGATGAACTTAATACAGATAACACTGAAGCTTTCTTT
-	TRBV6-1	many	TRBJ2-6	CASSGRGSRSGANVLTF	TGTGCCAGCAGTGGTAGGGGGTCCCGCTCTGGGGCCAACGTCCTGACTTTC
-	TRBV20-1	few	TRBJ2-2	CSARGTAGTGELFF	TGCAGTGCTAGAGGGACGGCGGGCACCGGGGAGCTGTTTTTT
TRBD1	TRBV7-2	-	TRBJ1-2	CASSLGAGTDYGYTF	TGTGCCAGCAGCTTGGGGGCAGGGACAGACTATGGCTACACCTTC
TRBD2	TRBV7-2	many	TRBJ2-5	CASSRIAGGPPETQYF	TGTGCCAGCAGCAGAATAGCGGGAGGGCCTCCAGAGACCCAGTACTTC
-	TRBV11-3	many	TRBJ2-1	CASSLDSDEQFF	TGTGCCAGCAGCTTAGATAGTGATGAGCAGTTCTTC
-	TRBV28	many	TRBJ2-1	CASEIAPSSYNEQFF	TGTGCCAGTGAAATAGCGCCTAGCTCCTACAATGAGCAGTTCTTC
TRBD2	TRBV20-1	many	TRBJ2-7	CSASPYSGRSYEQYF	TGCAGTGCTAGTCCCTATAGCGGGCGATCCTACGAGCAGTACTTC
-	TRBV15	many	TRBJ1-2	CATSRDGQSSGYTF	TGTGCCACCAGCAGAGACGGACAGTCCTCCGGCTACACCTTC
TRBD1	TRBV7-7	many	TRBJ2-2	CASSHLPGQGARERTGELFF	TGTGCCAGCAGCCACCTACCGGGACAGGGGGCGAGGGAGCGCACCGGGGAGCTGTTTTTT
-	TRBV20-1	-	TRBJ2-7	CSAIGEYEQYF	TGCAGTGCTATCGGCGAATACGAGCAGTACTTC
TRBD2	TRBV29-1	many	TRBJ2-1	CSVDRIAGETNEQFF	TGCAGCGTTGATCGAATAGCGGGAGAGACCAATGAGCAGTTCTTC
TRBD2	TRBV5-4	many	TRBJ2-1	CASSLALADYNEQFF	TGTGCCAGCAGCTTGGCACTAGCGGATTACAATGAGCAGTTCTTC
TRBD2	TRBV10-3	many	TRBJ2-5	CAISGLAGGKETQYF	TGTGCCATCAGTGGACTAGCGGGAGGGAAGGAGACCCAGTACTTC